One and the same sample provided the 20 T cell receptor beta chains below, sequenced in a study of Ad26.COV2.S vaccination and SARS-CoV-2 variants. As for treatment: roughly 18 received Ad26.COV2.S at low or high dose, single or two shots; 5 received placebo; per-sample allocation not given. Sampling was performed 63 days after the first vaccine or placebo injection. Some clones are missing from TCRdb's copy, which holds only in-frame ones; the method was immunoSEQ multiplex PCR. The sample yields more than 300,000 clones, 75% to 90% seen once. Here the sequenced sample was peripheral blood, taken in a trial of Ad26.COV2.S vaccine versus placebo. Receptors were obtained from a person aged 18 to 59 who received the Ad26.COV2.S COVID-19 vaccine or a placebo.

The chain is built from TRBV18 and TRBJ1-6; 8 bases agree with TRBD1. V shed 4 bases, J shed 6 bases, and the junction held 5 bases outside the gene matches. The germline CDR1 and CDR2 sequences are KGHSH and LQKENI. This CDR3 has 15 amino acids. The CDR3 nucleotides are TGTGCCAGCTCACTCCAGGGGGCCTCTAATTCACCCCTCCACTTT. Its protein product is CASSLQGASNSPLHF.

The CDR3, as DNA: TGTGCCAGCAGTTCAACCCCGACAGGGTACTACGAGCAGTACTTC. Protein: CASSSTPTGYYEQYF. The chain has TRBV28 and TRBJ2-7, with 7 bases lining up with TRBD1. Germline assignment: CDR1 MDHEN and CDR2 SYDVKM. The CDR3 extends over 15 amino acids. The J segment lost 3 bases and the V segment lost 4 bases, leaving 9 bases of the junction unmatched.

The chain couples TRBV5-6 to TRBJ2-6, with 7 bases identical to TRBD1. In germline, CDR1 is SGHDT, CDR2 YYEEEE. CDR3 length: 17 amino acids. Trimming cost V 1 base and J 4 bases; bases outside gene matches: 8. The CDR3 protein is CASSLFSTGAGANVLTF. CDR3 sequence (DNA): TGTGCCAGCAGCTTGTTTTCTACAGGGGCAGGGGCCAACGTCCTGACTTTC.

This clone was observed once. The V call is TRBV2, the J call TRBJ2-1; tentatively, D is TRBD1 (6 bases). V lost 10 bases, J lost 7 bases, and 23 bases lay in between. The germline gives CDR1 SNHLY, CDR2 FYNNEI. The CDR3 spans 15 residues. CDR3: CAITLPRTAENEQFF. CDR3 coding DNA: TGTGCCATCACCCTCCCCCGGACAGCTGAAAATGAGCAGTTCTTC. The full variable domain, rest sourced from reference TRBV2 and TRBJ2-1, is EPEVTQTPSHQVTQMGQEVILRCVPISNHLYFYWYRQILGQKVEFLVSFYNNEISEKSEIFDDQFSVERPDGSNFTLKIRSTKLEDSAMYFCAITLPRTAENEQFFGPGTRLTVL.

The J gene is TRBJ2-2, the V gene TRBV7-9; D might be TRBD2 (6 bases). This CDR3 comprises 21 residues. Trimming removed 5 bases from V and 2 bases from J, with 30 bases in between. Germline V CDR1 and CDR2: SEHNR, FQNEAQ (reference sequence). This CDR3 reads CASSNIRLGLGARRNTGELFF. CDR3 nucleotide sequence: TGTGCCAGCAGCAACATCCGACTAGGTTTAGGGGCGAGGAGAAACACCGGGGAGCTGTTTTTT. The entire variable domain, with the rest obtained from reference TRBV7-9 and TRBJ2-2, is as follows: DTGVSQNPRHKITKRGQNVTFRCDPISEHNRLYWYRQTLGQGPEFLTYFQNEAQLEKSRLLSDRFSAERPKGSFSTLEIQRTEQGDSAMYLCASSNIRLGLGARRNTGELFFGEGSRLTVL.

This clone turned up a few times. J is TRBJ1-6 and V is TRBV4-3; possible D gene TRBD1, 6 bases. V lost 2 bases to trimming and J lost 7 bases, with 18 bases between them. The CDR3 contains 17 residues. CDR1 and CDR2 (germline): LGHNA, YSLEER. CDR3 region: CASSQRTWTDKNSPLHF. CDR3 sequence (DNA): TGCGCCAGCAGCCAACGGACGTGGACAGATAAAAATTCACCCCTCCACTTT.

V is TRBV24-1 and J is TRBJ2-1; 9 bases are shared with TRBD2. Germline V gene data show CDR1 as KGHDR and CDR2 as SFDVKD. The CDR3 sequence is 15 residues long. The V and J ends lost 4 bases and 4 bases, in that order; junction bases with no gene match: 4. DNA for the CDR3: TGTGCCACCAGTGACCCTAGCGGGAAGTACAATGAGCAGTTCTTC. It is translated as CATSDPSGKYNEQFF.

This chain links TRBV28 with TRBJ2-3; D is ambiguous. This CDR3 region has 12 residues. Germline V lookup: CDR1 MDHEN, CDR2 SYDVKM. V shed 4 bases and J shed 9 bases, with 11 bases lying between them. The CDR3 protein is CASSYRAGTQYF. The CDR3, as DNA: TGTGCCAGCAGTTATAGGGCCGGCACGCAGTATTTT.

This chain joins TRBV10-2 and TRBJ1-2; 7 bases agree with TRBD1. The CDR3 runs to 15 residues. With V trimmed by 0 bases and J by 6 bases, 7 bases remained unmatched. CDR1 is WSHSY and CDR2 is SAAADI in the germline V gene. CDR3: CASSESEMTGNGYTF. In DNA, the CDR3 is TGCGCCAGCAGTGAGTCGGAGATGACAGGGAATGGCTACACCTTC.

The V and J genes are TRBV7-9 and TRBJ2-7, with D perhaps TRBD1 (5 bases). The germline V gene has CDR1 SEHNR and CDR2 FQNEAQ (reference sequence). The CDR3 runs 14 residues. The germline V and J ends were trimmed by 5 bases and 3 bases, with 14 bases remaining between them. The CDR3 DNA reads as TGTGCCAGCAGCGGGGCCCCTTCTTTCTACGAGCAGTACTTC. It codes for CASSGAPSFYEQYF.

This chain joins TRBV6-5 and TRBJ1-1; TRBD1 matches 7 bases. Germline V gene sequence: CDR1 MNHEY, CDR2 SVGAGI. The V and J ends lost 7 bases and 4 bases, in that order; junction bases with no gene match: 6. CDR3 size: 13 residues. CDR3 protein: CASTSTGTTEAFF. DNA of the CDR3: TGTGCCAGCACCTCGACAGGGACCACTGAAGCTTTCTTT.

The CDR3 bases are TGTGCCAGCAGCGTTCAGGGGACGAGTGAAAAACTGTTTTTT. Translation gives CASSVQGTSEKLFF. The chain employs TRBV9 and TRBJ1-4; possible D gene TRBD1, 6 bases. The germline V gene encodes CDR1 SGDLS and CDR2 YYNGEE. Trimming took 2 bases from V and 7 from J, leaving 12 bases between them. The CDR3 spans 14 residues.

The chain has TRBV5-6 and TRBJ1-1; the match to TRBD1 covers 9 bases. The CDR3 loop spans 13 amino acids. With 3 bases clipped from V and 7 bases from J, the junction kept 4 bases outside the gene matches. Germline V lookup: CDR1 SGHDT, CDR2 YYEEEE. CDR3 sequence: CASSWGQGREAFF. As DNA, the CDR3 is TGTGCCAGCAGCTGGGGACAGGGACGTGAAGCTTTCTTT.

Comment on this clone: The sample contains more than one DNA sequence encoding this CDR3. The chain is built from TRBV7-2 and TRBJ2-1; D possibly corresponds to TRBD1 (6 bases). The V and J ends lost 0 bases and 1 base respectively, with 7 bases between them. CDR1 is SGHTA and CDR2 is FQGNSA in the germline V gene. This CDR3 is 15 amino acids long. The CDR3: CASSLADRSYNEQFF. Written as DNA, the CDR3 is TGTGCCAGCAGCTTAGCGGACAGATCCTACAATGAGCAGTTCTTC.

The chain couples TRBV7-2 to TRBJ1-5; the D is unclear. The V end was cut by 2 bases, the J end by 4 bases, with 12 bases between. The germline V gene encodes CDR1 SGHTA and CDR2 FQGNSA. This CDR3 contains 15 residues. The CDR3, as DNA: TGTGCCAGCAGCTTAAGCAGTTTTCAAAATCAGCCCCAGCATTTT. This codes for CASSLSSFQNQPQHF.

The V call is TRBV5-1, the J call TRBJ2-4; TRBD2 agrees at 7 bases. The CDR3 is 16 amino acids. CDR1 and CDR2 from the germline V gene are SGHRS and YFSETQ. J was trimmed by 0 bases and V by 0 bases; bases with no gene match: 3. CDR3: CASSLGGSGAKNIQYF. The CDR3 DNA sequence: TGCGCCAGCAGCTTGGGCGGGAGTGGAGCCAAAAACATTCAGTACTTC. The entire variable domain, with the rest obtained from reference TRBV5-1 and TRBJ2-4, is as follows: KAGVTQTPRYLIKTRGQQVTLSCSPISGHRSVSWYQQTPGQGLQFLFEYFSETQRNKGNFPGRFSGRQFSNSRSEMNVSTLELGDSALYLCASSLGGSGAKNIQYFGAGTRLSVL.

V is TRBV5-1 and J is TRBJ2-2; weak D call: TRBD1 (6 bases). CDR1 and CDR2 (germline): SGHRS, YFSETQ. V lost 3 bases, J lost 8 bases, and 11 bases lay in between. This CDR3 is built from 13 residues. The CDR3, as DNA: TGCGCCAGCAGCTGGGGGCTTGAGGGGGAGCTGTTTTTT. It codes for CASSWGLEGELFF.

Regarding this clone: Other nucleotide sequences from this sample produce the same CDR3. The chain is built from TRBV7-9 and TRBJ2-4; D might be TRBD1 (6 bases). Trimming cost V 4 bases and J 6 bases, with 16 bases left between them. The germline CDR1 and CDR2 sequences are SEHNR and FQNEAQ (reference sequence). This CDR3 contains 15 residues. The CDR3 coding sequence is TGTGCCAGCAGCTCCAGCAAGACAGGAGGAAACATTCAGTACTTC. It encodes CASSSSKTGGNIQYF.

The V and J genes are TRBV10-1 and TRBJ1-1; unclear D gene. The CDR3 length is 14 residues. Trimming removed 9 bases at V and 5 bases at J, with 19 bases between. CDR1 WNHNN and CDR2 SYGVQD come from the germline V gene (reference sequence). The CDR3 protein is CAREFWEGWTEAFF. The CDR3 DNA sequence: TGCGCCAGAGAGTTCTGGGAGGGATGGACTGAAGCTTTCTTT.

The V and J genes are TRBV20-1 and TRBJ2-7, with D maybe TRBD2 (6 bases). Germline V gene sequence: CDR1 DFQATT, CDR2 SNEGSKA (reference sequence). This CDR3 comprises 11 residues. Between the trimmed V and J ends, which lost 3 bases and 9 bases, there was a span of 12 bases. CDR3 sequence (DNA): TGCAGTGCTAGCGGGACTGCAGGGCAGTACTTC. Protein sequence: CSASGTAGQYF.